This T cell receptor beta chain was obtained from a study of blood T cells in healthy people across ages. This clonotype showed up just a few times. No antigen is known for it. CDR1 and CDR2 from the germline V gene are SQVTM and ANQGSEA. The V segment lost 3 bases and the J segment 7 bases; nucleotides outside the gene matches: 3. The CDR3 consists of 13 residues. Study observations and caveats: With unsorted PBMCs, a conclusive comparison of naive versus antigen-experienced cells was not possible.

Combining a sample-barcoded 5' primer with a J-beta primer mix, a second PCR ran for about 7 to 11 cycles. Researchers report that each sample yielded at least 2.5 million CDR3-containing paired-end reads. TCRdb recomputed calls from the 5' RACE reads with MiXCR, one row per CDR3 protein. The repertoire includes roughly 1 million distinct CDR3 sequences, almost 25% of them detected once, and approximately 0.7% sits in the top ten. The data were also submitted as part of a second study, on T cells of mothers and their children. Per that paper: Samples were provided by three healthy Caucasian mothers and their six children.

This chain uses TRBV29-1 with TRBJ2-1; TRBD2 agrees at 10 bases. The clonotype was recovered from a girl aged 2 to 10 in good health. Sequencing input: blood. CDR3 sequence: CSVDTSGANEQFF. The CDR3, as DNA: TGCAGCGTTGATACTAGCGGGGCTAATGAGCAGTTCTTC.